This T cell receptor (beta chain) was captured by sequencing in a study of a mutant IDH1 vaccine in newly diagnosed glioma. Broader study findings: Top peripheral T cell clonotype shifts appeared unrelated to pseudoprogression. Of all patients, 93.3% showed vaccine-induced immune responses.

Of note for this clone: The antigen is not known.

The CDR3 runs 14 residues. Germline CDR1 reads SGDLS; CDR2 reads YYNGEE. The germline V and J ends were trimmed by 3 bases and 3 bases, with 9 bases remaining between them. The method was immunoSEQ multiplex PCR; TCRdb's version includes in-frame clones alone and lacks a portion of them. This table has approximately 81,000 clones, 70% to 90% appearing once. Time point denoted: week 23, last vaccination. Doses of 300 ug of mutant IDH1 20-mer peptide were given with topical imiquimod. Sequencing used PBMCs, obtained from a glioma patient whose treatment included an IDH1 peptide vaccine. The source is a man aged 25-45 years with glioma. Some clones in this sample may be carry-over from other donors' samples. The rearrangement uses TRBV9 and TRBJ2-2, with D tentatively TRBD1 (5 bases). Written as DNA, the CDR3 is TGTGCCAGCAGCGCAGACAGTTACACCGGGGAGCTGTTTTTT. Residues: CASSADSYTGELFF.